Sequencing of this T cell receptor (beta chain) was carried out in a study of T cells after yellow fever vaccination. General study findings and limits: Although most clonotypes did not, a small share appeared in both CD4 and CD8 compartments.

TCRdb recomputed calls from the 5' RACE reads with MiXCR, one row per CDR3 protein. Here the sample spans around 250,000 distinct CDR3 sequences, 6.9% being singletons. Note on this clonotype: The target antigen is unknown. Just one base apart from a much larger clone, this may be a read error.

The CDR3 has 16 residues. Germline-derived CDR1 and CDR2 are SGHRS and YFSETQ. The sequence was collected from a man aged 30 to 45 who received the YFV17D yellow fever vaccine. J is TRBJ2-3 and V is TRBV5-1, with 10 bases identical to TRBD2. Sequences were derived from CD4+ T cells sorted from PBMCs, sampled 15 days after the yellow fever booster vaccination. The CDR3: CAGSFPLAGVSDTQYF. CDR3 in DNA: TGCGCCGGCAGCTTTCCCCTAGCGGGAGTATCAGATACGCAGTATTTT.